The entry below describes one TCR beta chain. There is no known antigen for this receptor. The record has no base qualities; no much larger clone is one base away. CDR3 length: 14 amino acids, cysteine to phenylalanine. Only the CDR3 DNA stays, 42 bases, in frame from base 1. V gives up 3 bases and J gives up 2 bases, and the segment between their germline ends measures 8 bases. As encoded in the germline V gene, CDR1 is MDHEN while CDR2 is SYDVKM. The data are from a study of PD-1 blockade in classical Hodgkin lymphoma (dated by TCRdb to the early 2020s). Background on the whole study: Nivolumab dosing was 3 mg/kg intravenously every 2 weeks, continuing until either disease progression or unacceptable toxicity. The study used TCR beta sequencing and CyTOF to define a peripheral blood immune signature of response to PD-1 blockade in classical Hodgkin lymphoma. Here is what the overall study found, with its caveats: Patients starting nivolumab less than 1 year after ASCT had lower diversity and were excluded from later analyses to avoid confounding by immune reconstitution. Baseline TCR diversity was reported as lower in newly diagnosed patients than in healthy donors, and lower still in relapsed/refractory patients. CD4+ but not CD8+ TCR diversity rose significantly by C4D1 (p=0.0027 vs p=0.16), most apparent in complete responders (p=0.02). The study was limited to a single clinical trial cohort, and causes of repertoire differences, possibly disease activity or prior therapy, remained undefined. Trial patients achieving complete response had baseline diversity similar to newly diagnosed patients, whereas partial responders and progressors had significantly lower diversity.

This specimen's time point label, per the study, means: cycle 1 day 1 (C1D1), immediately before nivolumab initiation. Every trial patient had relapsed following autologous stem cell transplantation, and prior brentuximab vedotin exposure was what differed among cohorts A, B and C. The trial cohort comprised approximately 55 patients with relapsed/refractory classical Hodgkin lymphoma whose best overall responses were complete response, partial response or progressive disease. Trial patients were treated with single-agent nivolumab in the multi-cohort phase II CheckMate 205 trial. An independent review committee assessed best overall response by applying the 2007 International Working Group response criteria. Trial PBMCs were obtained immediately prior to nivolumab initiation (C1D1) and on therapy at cycle 2 day 1 and cycle 4 day 1. After peripheral blood was drawn into 8 mL Vacutainer Cell Preparation Tubes, PBMCs were isolated by centrifugation and then cryopreserved.

The Qiagen DNeasy kit was used to extract genomic DNA from unsorted PBMCs and from the negatively selected CD4+ and CD8+ fractions. Using primers that anneal to V and J segments, immunoSEQ multiplex PCR amplified the TCR beta CDR3 regions. Amplification bias was minimized using a synthetic immune receptor repertoire, and residual bias was removed computationally after sequencing. The published analysis was carried out like this. Custom Python scripts were used to quantify repertoire diversity as the Shannon entropy index. Unsorted, CD4+ and CD8+ repertoires were analyzed separately, except in combined analyses where CD4+ and CD8+ sequences were merged in silico. A clone was considered expanded if an increase in frequency of at least 2-fold after treatment relative to C1D1 was found, and a pseudocount of 0.5 was applied to clones undetected at baseline. Clones with 0 or 1 copy at C1D1 were defined as singleton clones, while clones with 2 or more copies were defined as non-singleton clones. Clones expanded in unsorted samples were assigned a CD4+, CD8+ or unknown annotation through matching of protein sequences in sorted samples from the same patient. Wilcoxon tests were applied to paired samples to test diversity changes from C1D1 to C4D1. TCRdb stores this immuneACCESS table with in-frame sequences only. Part of the clones is absent; in the studies checked, under half of the shortfall reflects unresolved V genes, and no reason is known for the rest. V, J and clone size are taken as reported in that table, and D and trimming were inferred from the DNA itself. For this sample the table gives tens of thousands of clones, of which more than 90% were detected only once. Approximately 9.9% of the sample comes from the top ten.

This sequence uses TRBV28 and TRBJ1-5; the D gene assignment is ambiguous. The source of this sequence is a human donor with classical Hodgkin lymphoma. Specimen: peripheral blood mononuclear cells (PBMCs), collected at baseline. At the DNA level, the sequence is TGTGCCAGCAGTTTCCGAGTTGGCAATCAGCCCCAGCATTTT. Translated, this gives CASSFRVGNQPQHF.